This TCR beta chain was sequenced during a study of shared clonotypes between healthy human individuals (dated by TCRdb to about 2020). Turning to the overall study: A couple of women and a few men aged 18 to 49 years were included in the cohort. Per donor, three plates each were used for CD4 naive and CD4 memory, two for CD8 naive, and one for CD8 memory. To estimate repertoire size and how much clonotype sharing occurs between individuals, the study deeply sequenced the blood TCR repertoires of five or six healthy adults. Leukapheresis yielded between about 0.85 and 10 billion PBMCs per donor. Libraries were prepared and TCR repertoires were sequenced by different laboratories using diverse techniques, in order to increase sequencing depth and limit assay-specific biases. Study-wide findings and limitations: Sampling was restricted to blood, and TCR repertoires in tissue are likely to differ from TCR repertoires in blood. The genetic and exposure-history diversity represented was limited by the small number of donors. Based on pairwise subsampling, the degree of clonotype sharing among donors was expected to be affected by sequencing depth. Larger estimated clonotype richness was generally found for naive subsets than for memory subsets. Incomplete sequencing was indicated by rarefaction of sorted-subset datasets, despite the large sequencing depth. Clonotypes shared by all four sorted-subset donors showed higher generation probabilities than non-shared clonotypes. Across a handful of donors, approximately 5% of naive CD4, roughly 3.5% of naive CD8, 2% to 2.5% of memory CD4, and approximately 0.4% of memory CD8 clonotypes were shared.

Inclusive of the bounding cysteine and phenylalanine, the CDR3 is 11 residues long. The DNA shown is the 33-base CDR3, in frame from base 1. V is clipped by 2 bases and J by 3 bases, and the sequence between their germline boundaries is 4 bases long. As encoded in the germline V gene (reference sequence), CDR1 is GTSNPN while CDR2 is SVGIG. Notes on this clone: Its antigen remains unidentified. No quality values exist for individual bases; no much larger clone is one base distant. Other nucleotide sequences from this sample produce the same CDR3.

CD8 naive samples were CD45RO-negative cells positively selected for CCR7, giving a CD45RA+CCR7+ population that excluded TemRA cells. Healthy HIV-negative adults with no recently reported acute infections or vaccinations were included as donors. Every donor was a Caucasian adult residing in Nashville, Tennessee, USA. Blood was obtained by leukapheresis, after which PBMCs were separated by Ficoll-Histopaque density gradient centrifugation and cryopreserved in liquid nitrogen vapor phase. Analytical flow cytometry was used to check the purity and quantity of each magnetically sorted T cell population. From each sorted fraction, genomic DNA was isolated and quantified by UV absorbance on a Nanodrop 2000c. Using the deep immunoSEQ assay, TCR CDR3 regions were amplified from genomic DNA by multiplex PCR. Extracted genomic DNA from each cell subset was distributed evenly across all wells of several immunoSEQ 96-well plates, and each plate was treated as a replicate. For sorted subsets, 200 to 250 ng of genomic DNA, equivalent to 25,000 to 35,000 T cell genomes, went into each replicate PCR. Purified libraries were quantified with a Qubit 3.0 fluorometer, sized on a Bioanalyzer 2100, and re-quantified with the KAPA Library Quantification kit. A separate single-read 150-cycle Illumina NextSeq 550 flow cell was used to sequence each immunoSEQ 96-well plate. The study's processing was this. Because only junctional sequences without quality scores were contained in the immunoSEQ output, filtering matching that applied to full-length reads could not be performed. To assign V/J genes and CDR3, sequences were annotated against IMGT germline references using PyIR, a Python wrapper for IgBLAST v1.9. Reads with weak V/J assignments (E-value above 1e-6), missing CDR3, stop codons, out-of-frame junctions, or ambiguous translated residues were removed. V3J clonotypes were defined by identical inferred V gene, J gene, and CDR3 amino acid sequence. To compute the percentage overlap between repertoires, the number of shared unique clonotypes was divided by the size of the smaller repertoire. Three approaches were used to assess repertoire richness: RTK rarefaction, the Chao1 estimator, and Recon v2.1 estimates of unobserved clonotypes. Generation probabilities were computed with OLGA for all TCRbeta clonotypes obtained by the gDNA method from several donors. TCRdb obtained this table from immuneACCESS and retained in-frame rearrangements with V and J assigned. These tables miss some clones; where compared with another copy, unresolved V genes account for less than half of the shortfall, and the remainder is unexplained. V and J calls plus clone size are reproduced from that table; the DNA served to infer D and trimming. The sample includes about 2 million clones, with about 94% observed a single time. Roughly 1.1% of the sample is taken by the ten largest.

The TCR originated in a young man in good health. In this chain, TRBV30 is recombined with TRBJ1-2, with the D gene too uncertain to name. Sequenced: naive CD8+ T cells sorted from blood. The cell subset or site label, read with the paper, signifies: CD45RA+CCR7+. The DNA is TGTGCCTGGAGTAGGGACTATGGCTACACCTTC. Translation gives CAWSRDYGYTF.